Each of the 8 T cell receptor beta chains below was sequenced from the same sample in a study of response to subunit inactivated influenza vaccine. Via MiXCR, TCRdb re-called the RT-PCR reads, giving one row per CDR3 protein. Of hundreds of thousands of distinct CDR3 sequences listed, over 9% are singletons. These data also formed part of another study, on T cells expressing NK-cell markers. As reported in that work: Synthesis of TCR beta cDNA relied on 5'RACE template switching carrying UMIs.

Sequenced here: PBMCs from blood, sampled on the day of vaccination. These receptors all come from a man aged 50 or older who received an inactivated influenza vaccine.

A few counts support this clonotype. The CDR3: CASSQEGGLAEETQYF. As DNA, the CDR3 is TGTGCCAGCAGCCAAGAGGGGGGACTAGCGGAAGAGACCCAGTACTTC. The chain couples TRBV3-1 to TRBJ2-5; TRBD2 agrees at 11 bases. The V gene's germline CDR1 is LGHDT and CDR2 YNNKEL (reference sequence). V lost 0 bases, J lost 3 bases, and 3 bases stayed unmatched. The CDR3 sequence is 16 residues long.

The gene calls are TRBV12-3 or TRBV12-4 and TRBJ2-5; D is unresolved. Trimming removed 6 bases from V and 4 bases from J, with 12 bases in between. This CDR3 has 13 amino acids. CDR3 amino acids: CASSISISETQYF. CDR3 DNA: TGTGCCAGCAGCATCAGTATTTCAGAGACCCAGTACTTC.

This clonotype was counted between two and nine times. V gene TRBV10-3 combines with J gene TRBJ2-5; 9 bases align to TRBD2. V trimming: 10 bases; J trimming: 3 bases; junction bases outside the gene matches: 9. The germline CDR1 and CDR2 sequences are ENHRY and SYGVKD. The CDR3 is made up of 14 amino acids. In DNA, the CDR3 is TGTGCCACCACCTTGACTAGCGGAGAAGAGACCCAGTACTTC. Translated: CATTLTSGEETQYF.

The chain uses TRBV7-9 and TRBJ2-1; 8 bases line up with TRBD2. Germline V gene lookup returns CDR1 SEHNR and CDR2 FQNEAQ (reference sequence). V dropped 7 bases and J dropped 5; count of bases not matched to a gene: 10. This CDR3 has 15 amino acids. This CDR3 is CASNSGLARHNEQFF. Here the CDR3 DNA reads TGTGCCAGCAACTCTGGACTAGCCAGACACAATGAGCAGTTCTTC.

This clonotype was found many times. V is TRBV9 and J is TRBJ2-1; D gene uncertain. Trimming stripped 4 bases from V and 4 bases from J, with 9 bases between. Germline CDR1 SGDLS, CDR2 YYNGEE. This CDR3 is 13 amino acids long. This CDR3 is CASSLTEYNEQFF. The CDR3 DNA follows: TGTGCCAGCAGCTTAACAGAATACAATGAGCAGTTCTTC.

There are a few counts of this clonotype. The CDR3 nucleotides read TGTGCCAGCAGCTTTGACGGGGACAATGAGCAGTTCTTC. It specifies CASSFDGDNEQFF. The genes are TRBV7-9 and TRBJ2-1; perhaps TRBD2 as D (5 bases). V lost 3 bases and J lost 5, with 8 bases in between. The germline CDR1 and CDR2 sequences are SEHNR and FQNEAQ (reference sequence). This CDR3 is built from 13 residues.

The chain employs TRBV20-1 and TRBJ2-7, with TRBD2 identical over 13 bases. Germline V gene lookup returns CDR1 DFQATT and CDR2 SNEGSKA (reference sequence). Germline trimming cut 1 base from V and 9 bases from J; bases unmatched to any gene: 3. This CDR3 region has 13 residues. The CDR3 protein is CSARGTSGSVQYF. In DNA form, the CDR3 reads TGCAGTGCTAGAGGGACTAGCGGGAGTGTGCAGTACTTC.

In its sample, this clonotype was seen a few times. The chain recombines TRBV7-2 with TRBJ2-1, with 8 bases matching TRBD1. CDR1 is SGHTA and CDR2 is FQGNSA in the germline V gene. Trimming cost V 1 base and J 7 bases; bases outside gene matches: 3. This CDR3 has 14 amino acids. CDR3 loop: CASSLEYRGNEQFF. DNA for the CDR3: TGTGCCAGCAGCTTAGAGTACAGGGGGAATGAGCAGTTCTTC.